One sample yielded the 25 T cell receptor beta chains listed below, sequenced in a study of blood T cell repertoires in COVID-19. Sequencing was performed with immunoSEQ multiplex PCR; in TCRdb, only in-frame clones are kept and a portion is missing. The table lists just over 350,000 clones, approximately 86% of them singletons. Sequencing was done on a sample of peripheral blood. Source of these receptors: a woman aged 55-69 years with COVID-19, enrolled during active disease.

J is TRBJ1-1 and V is TRBV11-3; weak D call: TRBD1 (5 bases). Germline assignment: CDR1 SGHNT and CDR2 YENEEA. This CDR3 spans 14 amino acids. Between the trimmed V and J ends, which lost 6 bases and 3 bases, there was a span of 14 bases. The DNA for the CDR3 is TGTGCCAGCAGTCTCGTAGCGGGGGACACTGAAGCTTTCTTT. This sequence encodes CASSLVAGDTEAFF.

This chain connects TRBV12-5 to TRBJ1-1, with 11 bases aligning to TRBD1. V dropped 5 bases and J dropped 10; count of bases not matched to a gene: 3. This CDR3 is built from 12 residues. CDR1 is LGHNT and CDR2 is FRNRAP in the germline V gene. The CDR3 DNA sequence: TGTGCTAGTGGTCTGGACAGGGGGCGAGCTTTCTTT. The encoded protein is CASGLDRGRAFF.

This clone was seen a few times. The rearrangement uses TRBV2 and TRBJ1-5; 8 bases map to TRBD1. The CDR3 spans 14 residues. The V gene's germline CDR1 is SNHLY and CDR2 FYNNEI. The junction had 4 bases not matched to a gene; V was cut back by 5 bases and J by 4 bases. This chain's CDR3 is CASSYGQGNQPQHF. The CDR3 DNA is TGTGCCAGCAGTTACGGACAGGGTAATCAGCCCCAGCATTTT.

The chain links TRBV5-6 to TRBJ1-2, with D perhaps matching TRBD1 (5 bases). Germline V gene data show CDR1 as SGHDT and CDR2 as YYEEEE. Trimming took 4 bases from V and 3 from J, leaving 13 bases between them. This CDR3 spans 14 amino acids. The CDR3 bases are TGTGCCAGCAGCCAGGGTCGGGCTTACTATGGCTACACCTTC. Protein sequence: CASSQGRAYYGYTF.

V and J are TRBV7-9 and TRBJ1-2; maybe TRBD1 (6 bases). The V gene's germline CDR1 is SEHNR and CDR2 FQNEAQ (reference sequence). CDR3 size: 13 residues. V lost 5 bases and J 8 bases, leaving 15 bases between the germline ends. In DNA, the CDR3 is TGTGCCAGCAGCCCGGGGACAAAGATCGGCTACACCTTC. This sequence encodes CASSPGTKIGYTF. Filled out from reference TRBV7-9 and TRBJ1-2, the complete variable domain reads DTGVSQNPRHKITKRGQNVTFRCDPISEHNRLYWYRQTLGQGPEFLTYFQNEAQLEKSRLLSDRFSAERPKGSFSTLEIQRTEQGDSAMYLCASSPGTKIGYTFGSGTRLTVV.

V is TRBV21-1 and J is TRBJ2-4; the table's TRBD2 call for D was not verified on the DNA. TRBV21-1 is a pseudogene locus. This CDR3 spans 17 amino acids. This CDR3 is CASSKWRGLSTLNIQYF. The CDR3 region has the DNA TGTGCCAGCAGCAAATGGCGGGGACTTTCTACTTTAAACATTCAGTACTTC.

This clone was seen a single time. The chain has TRBV12-3 or TRBV12-4 and TRBJ1-1, with TRBD1 as a possible D gene (5 bases). CDR3 length: 13 amino acids. Trimming took off 7 bases at V and 4 bases at J, with 13 bases between the two ends. The CDR3 nucleotides read TGTGCCAGCATGGCGGGGGGGGGCACTGAAGCTTTCTTT. Translated: CASMAGGGTEAFF.

The chain links TRBV4-2 to TRBJ2-2, with 9 nucleotides matching TRBD2. This CDR3 has 17 residues. Germline values: CDR1 LGHNA, CDR2 YNFKEQ. The trim removed 3 bases at V and 5 bases at J, leaving 10 bases unmatched. The CDR3: CASSHLPAGGRTGELFF. The CDR3 DNA reads as TGTGCCAGCAGCCACCTACCAGCGGGGGGACGGACCGGGGAGCTGTTTTTT.

The DNA of the CDR3 is TGCGCCAGCAGTGAGGGGTCAGCGGGGGAGGGCGCAGATACGCAGTATTTT. Its translation is CASSEGSAGEGADTQYF. This rearrangement joins TRBV10-2 to TRBJ2-3, with 8 bases matching TRBD2. CDR3 length: 17 residues. CDR1 and CDR2 (germline): WSHSY, SAAADI. After removal of 2 bases from V and 4 bases from J, the junction contained 11 bases not matched to a gene.

This chain links TRBV29-1 with TRBJ1-2; 10 bases are a match to TRBD1. This CDR3 is built from 13 residues. Germline V gene lookup returns CDR1 SQVTM and CDR2 ANQGSEA. Losses at the gene ends were 6 bases for V and 4 bases for J; bases not matched to a gene: 5. CDR3 in DNA: TGCAGCGTCAGGACAGGGGGAATCTATGGCTACACCTTC. Translation: CSVRTGGIYGYTF. Full variable domain (remainder filled in from reference TRBV29-1 and TRBJ1-2): SAVISQKPSRDICQRGTSLTIQCQVDSQVTMMFWYRQQPGQSLTLIATANQGSEATYESGFVIDKFPISRPNLTFSTLTVSNMSPEDSSIYLCSVRTGGIYGYTFGSGTRLTVV.

The chain uses TRBV9 and TRBJ1-6; unclear D gene. V gave up 2 bases and J gave up 1 base, with 10 bases separating them. This CDR3 is 16 amino acids long. Per the germline V gene, CDR1 is SGDLS and CDR2 is YYNGEE. CDR3: CASSVEEASYNSPLHF. CDR3 in DNA: TGTGCCAGCAGCGTGGAGGAGGCGTCCTATAATTCACCCCTCCACTTT.

As regards this clone: The sample carries other DNA sequences with the same CDR3. V usage is TRBV6-2 or TRBV6-3 and J usage is TRBJ1-6; D is unresolved. Trimming removed 3 bases from V and 0 bases from J, with 6 bases in between. Germline-derived CDR1 and CDR2 are MNHEY and SVGEGT. This CDR3 contains 15 residues. The DNA of the CDR3 is TGTGCCAGCAGTTATGGGAGCTCCTATAATTCACCCCTCCACTTT. Its translation: CASSYGSSYNSPLHF.

The chain is built from TRBV10-2 and TRBJ1-3; maybe TRBD1 (5 bases). The V gene lost 8 bases and the J gene lost 5 bases, with 19 bases spanning the gap. CDR3 size: 15 residues. Germline CDR1 is WSHSY and CDR2 is SAAADI. CDR3 protein: CASSIGQGPRNTIYF. The CDR3 coding sequence is TGCGCCAGCTCCATTGGGCAGGGTCCCAGAAACACCATATATTTT.

The V call is TRBV7-9, the J call TRBJ2-7, with TRBD1 matching over 7 bases. The CDR3 is 12 amino acids. CDR1 is SEHNR, CDR2 FQNEAQ, per germline (reference sequence). The trim removed 5 bases at V and 6 bases at J, leaving 4 bases unmatched. The CDR3 sequence: CASSKDRVEQYF. For the CDR3, the DNA is TGTGCCAGCAGCAAAGACAGGGTCGAGCAGTACTTC.

The V call is TRBV29-1, the J call TRBJ2-5; the D gene is possibly TRBD1 (6 bases). Trimming removed 5 bases from V and 4 bases from J, with 11 bases in between. The CDR3 is made up of 12 amino acids. Germline lookup yields CDR1 SQVTM and CDR2 ANQGSEA. CDR3 amino acids: CSVTQGTETQYF. The CDR3 DNA reads TGCAGCGTTACACAGGGCACAGAGACCCAGTACTTC.

The chain combines TRBV6-1 with TRBJ1-2; D is unresolved. Germline CDR1 reads MNHNS; CDR2 reads SASEGT. V lost 3 bases and J 1 base, leaving 3 bases between the germline ends. The CDR3 has 12 residues. The CDR3 sequence is CASSDLNYGYTF. The CDR3 region has the DNA TGTGCCAGCAGTGACCTTAACTATGGCTACACCTTC.

The chain is built from TRBV19 and TRBJ1-1; 11 bases map to TRBD1. CDR1 and CDR2 from the germline V gene are LNHDA and SQIVND (reference sequence). The V and J ends lost 8 bases and 5 bases, in that order; junction bases with no gene match: 1. This CDR3 contains 12 residues. Written as DNA, the CDR3 is TGTGCCAGTGGGACAGGGGGGACTGAAGCTTTCTTT. Translated, it gives CASGTGGTEAFF. Full variable domain (outside the CDR3, taken from reference TRBV19 and TRBJ1-1): DGGITQSPKYLFRKEGQNVTLSCEQNLNHDAMYWYRQDPGQGLRLIYYSQIVNDFQKGDIAEGYSVSREKKESFPLTVTSAQKNPTAFYLCASGTGGTEAFFGQGTRLTVV.

V is TRBV27 and J is TRBJ2-1, with a tentative D call TRBD2 (6 bases). The germline gives CDR1 MNHEY, CDR2 SMNVEV (reference sequence). Trimming pared 5 bases from V and 3 bases from J, leaving 8 bases between. The CDR3 runs 13 residues. Here the CDR3 DNA reads TGTGCCAGCAGTCGGAGGGACTACAATGAGCAGTTCTTC. It is translated as CASSRRDYNEQFF.

Points on this clone: The junction and the germline gene differ at one end; a read error may be behind it. The CDR3 reads CASSYLYGAYNEQFF. CDR3 nucleotides: TGTGCCAGCAGCTACTTGTACGGGGCCTACAATGAGCAGTTCTTC. V is TRBV6-5 and J is TRBJ2-1, with D perhaps TRBD2 (5 bases). The CDR3 runs 15 residues. CDR1 and CDR2 from the germline V gene are MNHEY and SVGAGI.

V is TRBV5-1 and J is TRBJ2-7; TRBD1 matches at 9 bases. This CDR3 spans 14 amino acids. The ends lost 8 bases at V and 1 base at J; junction bases unmatched: 7. CDR1 and CDR2 from the germline V gene are SGHRS and YFSETQ. CDR3 residues: CASGQGQLSYEQYF. The CDR3 region has the DNA TGCGCCAGTGGACAGGGGCAACTTTCCTACGAGCAGTACTTC.

The chain has TRBV12-2 and TRBJ1-5; TRBD1 was called by the table and not checked on the DNA. TRBV12-2 is reported as a pseudogene. The CDR3 is 17 residues long. In DNA, the CDR3 is TGTGCAAGTCGCTTAGTATGGGACAGGGGCTCTGGTCAGCCCCAGCATTTT. Translating it yields CASRLVWDRGSGQPQHF.

This rearrangement joins TRBV12-3 or TRBV12-4 to TRBJ1-1, with 7 bases that match TRBD1. V lost 5 bases to trimming and J lost 7 bases; unmatched junction nucleotides: 7. This CDR3 is 13 amino acids long. The CDR3 bases are TGTGCCAGCAGTCCATACAGGGGAAATGAAGCTTTCTTT. The encoded protein is CASSPYRGNEAFF.

The J gene is TRBJ1-1, the V gene TRBV6-5; 7 positions agree with TRBD1. Germline V gene lookup returns CDR1 MNHEY and CDR2 SVGAGI. The CDR3 is 13 amino acids. V was pared by 11 bases and J by 4 bases, with 10 bases of the junction left unmatched. In DNA form, the CDR3 reads TGTGCCGCATGGCAGGGGGAGAGCACTGAAGCTTTCTTT. It codes for CAAWQGESTEAFF.

Here the CDR3 reads CAIGGQGGSPLHF. Written as DNA, the CDR3 is TGTGCCATCGGGGGACAGGGGGGATCACCCCTCCACTTT. This rearrangement joins TRBV6-6 to TRBJ1-6, with 11 bases matching TRBD1. The germline CDR1 and CDR2 sequences are MNHNY and SVGAGI (reference sequence). The CDR3 length is 13 residues. J was trimmed by 10 bases and V by 10 bases; bases with no gene match: 6.

This clone was seen a few times. This chain uses TRBV4-1 with TRBJ1-4; D is possibly TRBD1 (5 bases). Trimming took off 0 bases at V and 7 bases at J, with 12 bases between the two ends. Germline V CDR1 and CDR2: MGHRA, YSYEKL. This CDR3 is built from 15 residues. This chain's CDR3 is CASSQERWQGEKLFF. CDR3 bases: TGCGCCAGCAGCCAAGAGCGGTGGCAGGGTGAAAAACTGTTTTTT.